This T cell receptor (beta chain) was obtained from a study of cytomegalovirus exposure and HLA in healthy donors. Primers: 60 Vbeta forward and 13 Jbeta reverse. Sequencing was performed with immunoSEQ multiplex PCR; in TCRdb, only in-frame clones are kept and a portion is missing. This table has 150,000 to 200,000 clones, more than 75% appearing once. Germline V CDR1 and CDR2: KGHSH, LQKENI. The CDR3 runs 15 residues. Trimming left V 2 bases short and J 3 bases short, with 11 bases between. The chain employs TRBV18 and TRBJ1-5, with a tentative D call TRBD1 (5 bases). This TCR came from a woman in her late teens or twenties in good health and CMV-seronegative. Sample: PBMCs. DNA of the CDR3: TGTGCCAGCTCACCAGGCGGGGGGACCAATCAGCCCCAGCATTTT. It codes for CASSPGGGTNQPQHF. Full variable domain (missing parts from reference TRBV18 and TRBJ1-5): NAGVMQNPRHLVRRRGQEARLRCSPMKGHSHVYWYRQLPEEGLKFMVYLQKENIIDESGMPKERFSAEFPKEGPSILRIQQVVRGDSAAYFCASSPGGGTNQPQHFGDGTRLSIL.